This T cell receptor beta chain is from a study of cytomegalovirus exposure and HLA in healthy donors. As for the study in general: Later, an analysis reported that the 100 to 150 validation repertoires had used the same platform as the approximately 680 first-cohort repertoires.

Method: immunoSEQ multiplex PCR; TCRdb's copy keeps in-frame clones and lacks some. The repertoire consists of tens of thousands of clones, with roughly 95% occurring once and the leading ten covering under 2.5%. The study's findings and limits: The authors listed 164 TCR beta chains as cytomegalovirus-associated.

A note on this clone: The antigen is undetermined.

The clonotype was recovered from a man aged 18 to 30 in good health and CMV-seronegative. The sample consisted of PBMCs.

The CDR3: CASSRTGNTEAFF. CDR3 bases: TGTGCCAGCAGCCGGACAGGGAACACTGAAGCTTTCTTT. The gene calls are TRBV7-9 and TRBJ1-1; TRBD1 matches 7 bases. V trimming: 5 bases; J trimming: 1 base; junction bases outside the gene matches: 1. Germline CDR1 reads SEHNR; CDR2 reads FQNEAQ (reference sequence). The CDR3 is 13 amino acids.